A single sample gave rise to the 14 T cell receptor beta chains below, sequenced in a study of vaccination effects on CD4 cells after COVID-19. The data were produced by immunoSEQ multiplex PCR, yet TCRdb's version contains in-frame clones alone and is incomplete. In the table there are under 70,000 clones, around 70% of which are singletons. No antigens are known for them. Subsequent to a culture period of under twelve days, CD4+ T cells were isolated. Of the BNT162b2 and mRNA-1273 vaccines, participants received two doses of one or the other. The specimen was CD4+ T cells from PBMCs cultured without peptide, collected after COVID-19 vaccination. These receptors originate from a human donor who received a COVID-19 vaccine.

This chain links TRBV6-2 or TRBV6-3 with TRBJ1-5; D is undetermined. Trimming stripped 5 bases from V and 4 bases from J, with 6 bases between. The germline CDR1 and CDR2 sequences are MNHEY and SVGEGT. The CDR3 contains 12 residues. The CDR3 DNA reads TGTGCCAGCAGTCCCCGGAATCAGCCCCAGCATTTT. It encodes CASSPRNQPQHF.

This clone was detected only a few times. CDR3 protein: CASRSQEYNEQFF. DNA of the CDR3: TGTGCCAGCAGGAGTCAGGAGTACAATGAGCAGTTCTTC. The chain recombines TRBV3-1 (or the pseudogene TRBV3-2) with TRBJ2-1; D unresolved. CDR1 and CDR2 from the germline V gene are LGHDT and YNNKEL (reference sequence). Deletions cut 6 bases from V and 4 bases from J, with 10 bases between. This CDR3 has 13 residues.

The count of this clone is one. The gene calls are TRBV4-3 and TRBJ2-1, with D tentatively TRBD1 or TRBD2 (5 bases each). V gave up 0 bases and J gave up 7 bases, with 13 bases separating them. CDR1 LGHNA and CDR2 YSLEER come from the germline V gene. The CDR3 has 15 residues. CDR3 sequence reads: CASSQDRDPYNEQFF. The DNA of the CDR3 is TGCGCCAGCAGCCAAGATCGGGACCCGTATAATGAGCAGTTCTTC.

This clone was observed a few times. The rearrangement links TRBV27 to TRBJ2-1; TRBD2 might be the D (7 bases). V was pared by 7 bases and J by 0 bases, with 13 bases between. Germline CDR1 and CDR2: MNHEY and SMNVEV (reference sequence). This CDR3 has 15 amino acids. CDR3 protein: CASTLGGPSYNEQFF. CDR3 coding DNA: TGTGCCAGCACCCTGGGGGGGCCCTCCTACAATGAGCAGTTCTTC.

J is TRBJ1-1 and V is TRBV5-8, with 8 bases that match TRBD1. The ends lost 7 bases at V and 2 bases at J; junction bases unmatched: 10. There are 15 residues in the CDR3. The germline V gene has CDR1 SGHTS and CDR2 YDEGEE. This CDR3 reads CASPTITGGNTEAFF. CDR3 bases: TGTGCCAGCCCCACGATAACAGGGGGTAACACTGAAGCTTTCTTT.

V and J are TRBV2 and TRBJ2-1, with 11 bases matching TRBD2. The germline V gene encodes CDR1 SNHLY and CDR2 FYNNEI. The CDR3 covers 15 residues. J lost 1 base, V lost 5 bases, and 1 base had no gene match. The CDR3 region is CASSLAGGSYNEQFF. In DNA form, the CDR3 reads TGTGCCAGCAGTTTAGCGGGGGGGTCCTACAATGAGCAGTTCTTC. Full variable domain (missing parts from reference TRBV2 and TRBJ2-1): EPEVTQTPSHQVTQMGQEVILRCVPISNHLYFYWYRQILGQKVEFLVSFYNNEISEKSEIFDDQFSVERPDGSNFTLKIRSTKLEDSAMYFCASSLAGGSYNEQFFGPGTRLTVL.

V gene TRBV6-5 combines with J gene TRBJ2-1; 9 bases agree with TRBD1. V lost 5 bases and J lost 4; bases outside the gene matches: 6. This CDR3 spans 15 amino acids. The V gene's germline CDR1 is MNHEY and CDR2 SVGAGI. The CDR3 DNA sequence: TGTGCCAGCAGTCCCGGGACAGGGTATTACAATGAGCAGTTCTTC. This codes for CASSPGTGYYNEQFF.

The genes are TRBV5-1 and TRBJ1-1, with D tentatively TRBD1 (5 bases). Trimming pared 4 bases from V and 1 base from J, leaving 17 bases between. The CDR3 covers 16 residues. The germline V gene has CDR1 SGHRS and CDR2 YFSETQ. Here the CDR3 reads CASSPRAGIQNTEAFF. CDR3 nucleotide sequence: TGCGCCAGCAGCCCCCGTGCAGGGATACAGAACACTGAAGCTTTCTTT.

CDR3 nucleotides: TGTGCCTGGAGTGGGACAGGGGGTGGCTACACCTTC. Translating gives CAWSGTGGGYTF. The chain employs TRBV30 and TRBJ1-2; TRBD1 aligns across 10 bases. Germline-derived CDR1 and CDR2 are GTSNPN and SVGIG (reference sequence). J gave up 7 bases and V 1 base, and 0 bases lay outside the gene matches. CDR3 length equals 12 residues.

The rearrangement joins TRBV5-1 to TRBJ1-4; D perhaps matches TRBD1 (5 bases). Between the trimmed V and J ends, which lost 9 bases and 2 bases, there was a span of 14 bases. Per the germline V gene, CDR1 is SGHRS and CDR2 is YFSETQ. CDR3 length equals 14 residues. The CDR3 sequence: CATSVGGTNEKLFF. The CDR3 DNA reads TGCGCCACCTCGGTGGGGGGTACTAATGAAAAACTGTTTTTT.

The CDR3 is CASSVFGSGELFF. The CDR3 bases are TGTGCCAGCTCCGTTTTTGGGTCCGGGGAGCTGTTTTTT. The V call is TRBV2, the J call TRBJ2-2; D call uncertain. Germline values: CDR1 SNHLY, CDR2 FYNNEI. The CDR3 spans 13 residues. The V end lost 8 bases, the J end lost 6 bases, and 13 bases lay between the germline ends. Full variable domain (missing parts from reference TRBV2 and TRBJ2-2): EPEVTQTPSHQVTQMGQEVILRCVPISNHLYFYWYRQILGQKVEFLVSFYNNEISEKSEIFDDQFSVERPDGSNFTLKIRSTKLEDSAMYFCASSVFGSGELFFGEGSRLTVL.

The chain joins TRBV3-1 (or the pseudogene TRBV3-2) to TRBJ2-7; 7 bases align to TRBD1. This CDR3 has 14 residues. The junction had 6 bases not matched to a gene; V was cut back by 1 base and J by 6 bases. From germline, CDR1 is LGHDT and CDR2 YNNKEL (reference sequence). The CDR3: CASSQGYRGREQYV. The DNA of the CDR3 is TGTGCCAGCAGCCAAGGTTACAGGGGCCGCGAGCAGTACGTC.

The chain combines TRBV21-1 with TRBJ1-5. TRBV21-1 is described as a pseudogene. This CDR3 spans 21 amino acids. CDR3 sequence reads: CASSKSPPGLGRSWSNQPQHF. CDR3 DNA sequence: TGTGCCAGCAGCAAATCCCCTCCGGGACTTGGGAGGTCGTGGAGCAATCAGCCCCAGCATTTT.

This chain links TRBV2 with TRBJ2-7; TRBD1 aligns across 7 bases. This CDR3 is 11 amino acids long. With V trimmed by 7 bases and J by 5 bases, 2 bases remained unmatched. The V gene's germline CDR1 is SNHLY and CDR2 FYNNEI. DNA of the CDR3: TGTGCCAGCAACAGGGGCCACGAGCAGTACGTC. Translation gives CASNRGHEQYV.